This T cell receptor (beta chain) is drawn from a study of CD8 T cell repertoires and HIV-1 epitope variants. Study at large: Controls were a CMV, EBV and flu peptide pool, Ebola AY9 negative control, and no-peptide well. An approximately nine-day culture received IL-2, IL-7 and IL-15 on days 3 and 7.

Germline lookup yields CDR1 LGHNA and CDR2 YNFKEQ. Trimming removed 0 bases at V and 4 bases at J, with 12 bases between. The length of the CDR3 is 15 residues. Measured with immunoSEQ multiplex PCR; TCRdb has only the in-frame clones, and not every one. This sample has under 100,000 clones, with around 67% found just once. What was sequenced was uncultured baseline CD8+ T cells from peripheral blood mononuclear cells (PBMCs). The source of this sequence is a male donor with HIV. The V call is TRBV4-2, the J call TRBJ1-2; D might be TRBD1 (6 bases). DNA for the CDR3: TGTGCCAGCAGCCAAGATTTGGAGACAGGCTATGGCTACACCTTC. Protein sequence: CASSQDLETGYGYTF.